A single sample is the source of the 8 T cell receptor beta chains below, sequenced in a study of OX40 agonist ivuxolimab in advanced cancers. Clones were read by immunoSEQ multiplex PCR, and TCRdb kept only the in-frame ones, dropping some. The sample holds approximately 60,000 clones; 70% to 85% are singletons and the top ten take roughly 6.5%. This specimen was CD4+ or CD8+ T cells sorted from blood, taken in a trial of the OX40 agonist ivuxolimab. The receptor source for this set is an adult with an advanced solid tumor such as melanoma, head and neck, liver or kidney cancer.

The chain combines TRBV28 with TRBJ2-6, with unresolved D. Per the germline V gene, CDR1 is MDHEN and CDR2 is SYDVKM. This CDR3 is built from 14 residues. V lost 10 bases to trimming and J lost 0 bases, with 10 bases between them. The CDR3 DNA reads TGTGCCACCTTTAAAAGCTCTGGGGCCAACGTCCTGACTTTC. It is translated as CATFKSSGANVLTF.

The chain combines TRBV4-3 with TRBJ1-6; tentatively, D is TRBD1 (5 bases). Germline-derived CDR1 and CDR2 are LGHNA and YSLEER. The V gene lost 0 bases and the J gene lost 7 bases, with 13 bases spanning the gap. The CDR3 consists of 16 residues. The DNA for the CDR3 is TGCGCCAGCAGCCAAGATCAACAGGCGGAGAATTCACCCCTCCACTTT. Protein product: CASSQDQQAENSPLHF.

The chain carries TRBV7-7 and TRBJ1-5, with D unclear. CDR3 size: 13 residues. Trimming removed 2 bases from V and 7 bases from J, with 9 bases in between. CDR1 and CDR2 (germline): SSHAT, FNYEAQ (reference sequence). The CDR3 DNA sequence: TGTGCCAGCAGCTTAACCTTGGGGCAGCCCCAGCATTTT. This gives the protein CASSLTLGQPQHF.

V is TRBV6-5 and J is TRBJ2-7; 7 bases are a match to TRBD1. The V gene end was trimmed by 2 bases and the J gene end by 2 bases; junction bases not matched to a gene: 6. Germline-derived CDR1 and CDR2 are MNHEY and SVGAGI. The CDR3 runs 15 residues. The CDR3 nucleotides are TGTGCCAGCAGTTACGTTACGCAGGGGGCCTACGAGCAGTACTTC. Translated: CASSYVTQGAYEQYF.

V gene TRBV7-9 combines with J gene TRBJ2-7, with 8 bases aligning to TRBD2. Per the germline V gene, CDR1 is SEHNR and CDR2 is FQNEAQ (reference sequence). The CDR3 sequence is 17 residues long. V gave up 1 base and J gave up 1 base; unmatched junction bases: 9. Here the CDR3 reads CASSLDQVLAGSYEQYF. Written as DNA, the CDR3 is TGTGCCAGCAGCTTAGATCAGGTGCTAGCGGGTTCCTACGAGCAGTACTTC.

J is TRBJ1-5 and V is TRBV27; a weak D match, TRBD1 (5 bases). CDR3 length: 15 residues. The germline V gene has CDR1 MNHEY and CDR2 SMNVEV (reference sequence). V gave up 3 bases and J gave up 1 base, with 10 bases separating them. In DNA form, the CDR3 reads TGTGCCAGCAGTTTCTTAGGGGCGAGCAATCAGCCCCAGCATTTT. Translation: CASSFLGASNQPQHF.

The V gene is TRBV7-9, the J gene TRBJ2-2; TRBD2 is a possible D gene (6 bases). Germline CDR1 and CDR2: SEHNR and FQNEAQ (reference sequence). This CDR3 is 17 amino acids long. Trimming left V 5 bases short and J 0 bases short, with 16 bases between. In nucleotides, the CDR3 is TGTGCCAGCAGCCCAGGACTAAATCTCGCGAACACCGGGGAGCTGTTTTTT. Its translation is CASSPGLNLANTGELFF. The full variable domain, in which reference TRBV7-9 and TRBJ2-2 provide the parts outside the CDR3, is DTGVSQNPRHKITKRGQNVTFRCDPISEHNRLYWYRQTLGQGPEFLTYFQNEAQLEKSRLLSDRFSAERPKGSFSTLEIQRTEQGDSAMYLCASSPGLNLANTGELFFGEGSRLTVL.

CDR3 DNA sequence: TGCAGCGTTTCTCCCCTAGGGAACACTGAAGCTTTCTTT. Translated, it gives CSVSPLGNTEAFF. The gene calls are TRBV29-1 and TRBJ1-1; D uncertain. The CDR3 runs 13 residues. Trimming pared 5 bases from V and 1 base from J, leaving 11 bases between. Germline lookup yields CDR1 SQVTM and CDR2 ANQGSEA. The full variable domain, completed using reference TRBV29-1 and TRBJ1-1, is SAVISQKPSRDICQRGTSLTIQCQVDSQVTMMFWYRQQPGQSLTLIATANQGSEATYESGFVIDKFPISRPNLTFSTLTVSNMSPEDSSIYLCSVSPLGNTEAFFGQGTRLTVV.